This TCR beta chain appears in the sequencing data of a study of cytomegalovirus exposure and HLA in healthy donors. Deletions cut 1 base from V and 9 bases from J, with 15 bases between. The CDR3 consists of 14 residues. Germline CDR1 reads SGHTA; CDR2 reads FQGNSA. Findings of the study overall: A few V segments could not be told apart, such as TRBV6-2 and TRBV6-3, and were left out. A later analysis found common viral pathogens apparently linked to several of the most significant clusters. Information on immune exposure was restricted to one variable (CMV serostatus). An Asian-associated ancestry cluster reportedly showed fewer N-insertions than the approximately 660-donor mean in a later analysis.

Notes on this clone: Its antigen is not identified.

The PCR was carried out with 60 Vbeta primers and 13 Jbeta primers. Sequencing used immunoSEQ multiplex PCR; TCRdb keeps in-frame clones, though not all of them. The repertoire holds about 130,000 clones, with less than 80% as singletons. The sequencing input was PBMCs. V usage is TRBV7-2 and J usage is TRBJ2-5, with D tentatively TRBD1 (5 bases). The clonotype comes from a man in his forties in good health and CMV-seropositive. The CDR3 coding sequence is TGTGCCAGCAGCTTAGTAGCCCCCCAGGGTTCCCAGTACTTC. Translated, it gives CASSLVAPQGSQYF.